Below are 8 T cell receptor beta chains sequenced from a single sample in a study of beta chain features in type 1 diabetes. The entirety of the isolated RNA underwent reverse transcription, so expressed TCRB transcripts were sequenced. Produced via immunoSEQ multiplex PCR; TCRdb's table is partial and in-frame only. The sample shows around 250,000 clones, about 25% of them seen only once. The specimen sequenced was central memory CD4+ T cells from blood. The receptors derive from a man younger than 40 in good health.

The rearrangement links TRBV6-6 to TRBJ1-5; D possibly corresponds to TRBD1 (6 bases). Germline loops: CDR1 MNHNY, CDR2 SVGAGI (reference sequence). V lost 6 bases, J lost 8 bases, and 8 bases lay in between. The CDR3 extends over 11 amino acids. The CDR3 spells CASSAGEPQHF. In nucleotides, the CDR3 is TGTGCCAGCAGCGCAGGGGAGCCCCAGCATTTT.

A few counts support this clone. The V call is TRBV6-5, the J call TRBJ2-7, with 7 bases identical to TRBD1. CDR3 length: 14 residues. Germline values: CDR1 MNHEY, CDR2 SVGAGI. The junction had 10 bases not matched to a gene; V was cut back by 7 bases and J by 4 bases. The CDR3 reads CASTGPGQKYEQYF. The DNA for the CDR3 is TGTGCCAGCACCGGACCGGGACAGAAGTACGAGCAGTACTTC.

This clone was recorded a few times. This chain connects TRBV5-4 to TRBJ2-7, with a tentative D call TRBD1 (5 bases). This CDR3 is built from 15 residues. Between the trimmed V and J ends, which lost 6 bases and 0 bases, there was a span of 16 bases. The germline V gene has CDR1 SGHNT and CDR2 YYREEE (reference sequence). The CDR3 nucleotides are TGTGCCAGCACCCATGATAAGGGGAACTCCTACGAGCAGTACTTC. Protein product: CASTHDKGNSYEQYF.

This chain links TRBV5-4 with TRBJ2-3; 8 bases line up with TRBD2. Losses at the gene ends were 3 bases for V and 4 bases for J; bases not matched to a gene: 4. Germline CDR1 SGHNT, CDR2 YYREEE (reference sequence). The CDR3 contains 14 residues. CDR3 loop: CASSSSGSADTQYF. For the CDR3, the DNA is TGTGCCAGCAGCTCGAGCGGGAGTGCAGATACGCAGTATTTT.

Notes on this clone: This CDR3 is also generated by other DNA sequences in the sample. The rearrangement links TRBV6-5 to TRBJ2-7; TRBD2 matches 7 bases. J was trimmed by 2 bases and V by 0 bases; bases with no gene match: 4. The CDR3 spans 15 residues. The germline gives CDR1 MNHEY, CDR2 SVGAGI. CDR3 protein: CASSYSGLAAYEQYF. Here the CDR3 DNA reads TGTGCCAGCAGTTACTCGGGGCTAGCGGCCTACGAGCAGTACTTC.

The chain couples TRBV9 to TRBJ2-5; 11 bases fit TRBD2. The CDR3 sequence is 16 residues long. Germline V gene data show CDR1 as SGDLS and CDR2 as YYNGEE. The J segment lost 4 bases and the V segment lost 0 bases, leaving 5 bases of the junction unmatched. The CDR3 spells CASSVAPTSGRETQYF. The CDR3 DNA follows: TGTGCCAGCAGCGTAGCCCCCACTAGCGGGAGAGAGACCCAGTACTTC.

This clone was counted between two and nine times. The rearrangement links TRBV20-1 to TRBJ2-7; D gene unclear. The CDR3 contains 10 residues. Trimming removed 6 bases at V and 10 bases at J, with 13 bases between. Germline V lookup: CDR1 DFQATT, CDR2 SNEGSKA (reference sequence). CDR3 DNA: TGCAGTGCCTCCTTTGGCGTACAGTACTTC. This gives the protein CSASFGVQYF.

This clone came up a few times. The chain links TRBV5-8 to TRBJ2-3; 11 bases agree with TRBD2. CDR3 length: 15 residues. Germline assignment: CDR1 SGHTS and CDR2 YDEGEE. J was trimmed by 6 bases and V by 5 bases; bases with no gene match: 8. The CDR3 reads CASRPLAGGADTQYF. As DNA, the CDR3 is TGTGCCAGCAGGCCTCTAGCGGGAGGAGCCGATACGCAGTATTTT. The full variable domain, with the rest looked up from reference TRBV5-8 and TRBJ2-3, is EAGVTQSPTHLIKTRGQQATLRCSPISGHTSVYWYQQALGLGLQFLLWYDEGEERNRGNFPPRFSGRQFPNYSSELNVNALELEDSALYLCASRPLAGGADTQYFGPGTRLTVL.